A selection of T cell receptor beta chains follows, all from one sample in a study of the immune and genomic landscape of osteosarcoma. The method was immunoSEQ multiplex PCR; TCRdb's version includes in-frame clones alone and lacks a portion of them. The repertoire table contains a few dozen clones. The sequencing sample was made of metastatic tumor tissue from the lung. The receptors were gathered from a woman aged 25 to 39 with osteosarcoma. Both conserved end residues are part of each CDR3. A D gene is named only where the DNA matches it firmly. Clone sizes are given selectively: once, few, many, or a class where the clone is expanded.

clone size	V gene	J gene	D gene	CDR3 protein	CDR3 DNA
few	TRBV19	TRBJ1-5	-	CASSTQGGEPQHF	TGTGCCAGTAGTACCCAGGGAGGTGAGCCCCAGCATTTT
-	TRBV6-1	TRBJ2-1	TRBD1	CASSEPDRGGDEQFF	TGTGCCAGCAGTGAACCGGACAGGGGGGGTGATGAGCAGTTCTTC
-	TRBV7-3	TRBJ2-3	-	CASSPGQSFTDTQYF	TGTGCCAGCAGCCCCGGACAGAGCTTCACAGATACGCAGTATTTT
-	TRBV6-1	TRBJ1-2	TRBD1	CASSRDRNYGYTF	TGTGCCAGCAGTCGGGACAGAAACTATGGCTACACCTTC
few	TRBV30	TRBJ1-4	-	CAWSEGGAEGKLFF	TGTGCCTGGAGTGAAGGAGGGGCAGAGGGAAAACTGTTTTTT
-	TRBV2	TRBJ2-6	-	CASSDESPIQSRANVLTF	TGTGCCAGCAGTGACGAAAGTCCGATACAAAGTCGGGCCAACGTCCTGACTTTC
-	TRBV28	TRBJ2-2	TRBD1	CASSTGTGVGELFF	TGTGCCAGCAGTACCGGGACAGGGGTCGGGGAGCTGTTTTTT
few	TRBV4-1	TRBJ1-5	-	CASSQDIQGGQPQHF	TGCGCCAGCAGCCAAGATATACAAGGAGGGCAGCCCCAGCATTTT